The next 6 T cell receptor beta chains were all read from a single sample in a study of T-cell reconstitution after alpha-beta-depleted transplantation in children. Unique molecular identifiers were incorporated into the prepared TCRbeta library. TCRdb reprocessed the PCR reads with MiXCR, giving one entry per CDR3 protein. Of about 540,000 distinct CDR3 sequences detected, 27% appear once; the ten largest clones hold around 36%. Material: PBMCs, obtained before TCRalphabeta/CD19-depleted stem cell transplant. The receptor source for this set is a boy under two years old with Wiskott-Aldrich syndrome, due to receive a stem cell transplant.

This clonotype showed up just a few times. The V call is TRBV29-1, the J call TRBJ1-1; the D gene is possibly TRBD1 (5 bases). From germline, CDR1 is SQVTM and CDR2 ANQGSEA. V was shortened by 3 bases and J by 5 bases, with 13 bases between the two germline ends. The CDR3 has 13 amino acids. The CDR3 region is CSVENRRGTEAFF. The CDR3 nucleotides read TGCAGCGTTGAGAACAGGAGAGGTACTGAAGCTTTCTTT.

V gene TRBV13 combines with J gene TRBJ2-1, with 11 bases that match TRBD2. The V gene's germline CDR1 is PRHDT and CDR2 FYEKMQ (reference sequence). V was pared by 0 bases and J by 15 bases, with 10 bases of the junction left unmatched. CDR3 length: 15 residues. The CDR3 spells CASSLGRRLAGGPFF. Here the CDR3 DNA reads TGTGCCAGCAGCTTAGGCCGGAGGCTAGCGGGAGGTCCGTTCTTC.

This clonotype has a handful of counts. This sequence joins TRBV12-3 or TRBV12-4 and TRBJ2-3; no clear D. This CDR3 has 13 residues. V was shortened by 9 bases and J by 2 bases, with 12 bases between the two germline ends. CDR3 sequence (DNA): TGTGCCAGTACAAATTATTTCACAGATACGCAGTATTTT. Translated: CASTNYFTDTQYF.

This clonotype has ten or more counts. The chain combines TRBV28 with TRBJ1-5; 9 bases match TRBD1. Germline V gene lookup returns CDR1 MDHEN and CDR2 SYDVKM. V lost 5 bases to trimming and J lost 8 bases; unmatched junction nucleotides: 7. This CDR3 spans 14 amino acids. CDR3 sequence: CASSPPTGGEPQHF. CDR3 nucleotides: TGTGCCAGCAGTCCACCGACAGGGGGGGAGCCCCAGCATTTT.

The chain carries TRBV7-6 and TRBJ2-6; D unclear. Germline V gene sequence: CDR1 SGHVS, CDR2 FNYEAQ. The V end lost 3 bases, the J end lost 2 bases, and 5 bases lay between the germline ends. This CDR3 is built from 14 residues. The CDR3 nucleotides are TGTGCCAGCAGCTTCCAGCCTGGGGCCAACGTCCTGACTTTC. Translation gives CASSFQPGANVLTF.

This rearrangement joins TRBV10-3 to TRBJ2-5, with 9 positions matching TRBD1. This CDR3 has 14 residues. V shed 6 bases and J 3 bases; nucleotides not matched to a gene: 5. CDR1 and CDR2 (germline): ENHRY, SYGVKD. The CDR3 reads CAISHGTGKETQYF. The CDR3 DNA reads TGTGCCATCAGCCACGGGACAGGGAAAGAGACCCAGTACTTC.